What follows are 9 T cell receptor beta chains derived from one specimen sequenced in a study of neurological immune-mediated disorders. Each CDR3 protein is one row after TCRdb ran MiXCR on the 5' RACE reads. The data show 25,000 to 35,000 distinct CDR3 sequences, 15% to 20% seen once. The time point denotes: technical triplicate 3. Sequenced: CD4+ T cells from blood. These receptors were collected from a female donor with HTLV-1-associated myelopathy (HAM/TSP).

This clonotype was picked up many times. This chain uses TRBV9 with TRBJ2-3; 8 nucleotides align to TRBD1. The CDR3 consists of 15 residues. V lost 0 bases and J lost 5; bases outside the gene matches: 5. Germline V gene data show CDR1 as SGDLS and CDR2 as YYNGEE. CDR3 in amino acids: CASSVVPGGGDTQYF. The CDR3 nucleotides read TGTGCCAGCAGCGTAGTCCCAGGGGGCGGAGATACGCAGTATTTT.

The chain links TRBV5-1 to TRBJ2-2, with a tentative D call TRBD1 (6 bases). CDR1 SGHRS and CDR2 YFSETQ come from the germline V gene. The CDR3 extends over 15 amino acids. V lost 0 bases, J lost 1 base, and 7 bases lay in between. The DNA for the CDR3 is TGCGCCAGCAGCTTGGGGGGACAGAACACCGGGGAGCTGTTTTTT. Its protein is CASSLGGQNTGELFF.

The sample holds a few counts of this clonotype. The CDR3 bases are TGTGCCAGCAGCCAAGGGGGGACAGCCACAGATACGCAGTATTTT. Its protein is CASSQGGTATDTQYF. J is TRBJ2-3 and V is TRBV4-2; 7 bases line up with TRBD1. CDR1 and CDR2 from the germline V gene are LGHNA and YNFKEQ. CDR3 length: 15 amino acids. The trim removed 1 base at V and 2 bases at J, leaving 3 bases unmatched.

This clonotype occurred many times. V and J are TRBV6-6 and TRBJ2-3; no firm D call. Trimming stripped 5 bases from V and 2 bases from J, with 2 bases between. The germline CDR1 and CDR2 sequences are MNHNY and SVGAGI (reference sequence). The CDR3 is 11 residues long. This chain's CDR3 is CASSNTDTQYF. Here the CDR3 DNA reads TGTGCCAGCAGTAACACAGATACGCAGTATTTT.

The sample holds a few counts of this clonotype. Here the CDR3 DNA reads TGTGCCAGCAGCTTAGATAATGCGGGTTGGAATGAGCAGTTCTTC. Protein product: CASSLDNAGWNEQFF. This chain uses TRBV11-2 with TRBJ2-1, with D perhaps TRBD2 (5 bases). Germline CDR1 reads SGHAT; CDR2 reads FQNNGV. Trimming removed 0 bases from V and 7 bases from J, with 13 bases in between. The CDR3 has 15 residues.

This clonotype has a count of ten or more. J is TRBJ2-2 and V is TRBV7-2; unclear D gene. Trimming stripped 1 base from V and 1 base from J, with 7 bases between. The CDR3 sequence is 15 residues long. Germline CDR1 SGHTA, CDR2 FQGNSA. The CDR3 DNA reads TGTGCCAGCAGCTTAGGTCGACTGAACACCGGGGAGCTGTTTTTT. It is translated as CASSLGRLNTGELFF.

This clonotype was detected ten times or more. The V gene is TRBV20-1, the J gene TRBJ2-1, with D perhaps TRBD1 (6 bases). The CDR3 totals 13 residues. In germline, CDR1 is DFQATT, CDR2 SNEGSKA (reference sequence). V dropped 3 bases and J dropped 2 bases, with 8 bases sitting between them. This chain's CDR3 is CSARQGTYNEQFF. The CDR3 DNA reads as TGCAGTGCTAGGCAGGGGACCTACAATGAGCAGTTCTTC.

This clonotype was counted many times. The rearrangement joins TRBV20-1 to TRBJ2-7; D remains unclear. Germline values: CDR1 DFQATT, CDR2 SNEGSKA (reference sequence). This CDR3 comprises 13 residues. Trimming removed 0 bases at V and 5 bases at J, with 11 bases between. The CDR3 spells CSARDYLVDEQYF. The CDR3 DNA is TGCAGTGCTAGAGATTATTTAGTCGACGAGCAGTACTTC.

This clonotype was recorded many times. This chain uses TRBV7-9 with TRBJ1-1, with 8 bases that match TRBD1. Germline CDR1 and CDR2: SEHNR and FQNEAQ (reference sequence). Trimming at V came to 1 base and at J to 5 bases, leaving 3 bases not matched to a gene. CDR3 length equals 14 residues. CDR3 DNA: TGTGCCAGCAGCTTAGGACAGGGGCATACTGAAGCTTTCTTT. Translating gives CASSLGQGHTEAFF.